What follows are 18 T cell receptor delta chains derived from one specimen sequenced in a study of gamma-delta T cells after stem cell transplantation. TCRdb re-called the RT-PCR reads through CATT. The table has 2,200 or so delta-chain clones, roughly 15% seen once. The sequencing input was gamma-delta T cells. Receptor source: a human donor. It is not recorded whose cells these are; they may come from a transplant donor. This table probably holds off-target reads from a library built for another chain.

This chain links TRDV2 with TRDJ1, with 8 bases that match TRDD3. The ends lost 1 base at V and 7 bases at J; junction bases unmatched: 7. The CDR3 spans 14 residues. Germline CDR1 and CDR2: GEAIGNYY and EKD. DNA for the CDR3: TGTGCCTGTGACACGGTCTCTGGGGGAGTTAAACTCATCTTT. It encodes CACDTVSGGVKLIF.

The chain joins TRDV2 to TRDJ1, with D perhaps matching TRDD2 (5 bases). Germline assignment: CDR1 GEAIGNYY and CDR2 EKD. The CDR3 has 22 residues. V gave up 0 bases and J gave up 0 bases, with 31 bases separating them. Here the CDR3 reads CACDTVSLASRTDPGNTDKLIF. The CDR3 nucleotides are TGTGCCTGTGACACCGTCTCCCTCGCTTCCCGTACTGATCCCGGGAACACCGATAAACTCATCTTT.

The genes are TRDV2 and TRDJ1, with 8 bases lining up with TRDD3. CDR3 length equals 18 residues. Trimming took 0 bases from V and 0 from J; bases not matched to a gene: 11. Per germline, CDR1 GEAIGNYY and CDR2 EKD. CDR3 nucleotide sequence: TGTGCCTGTGACACCGTCGGATCTGGGGGACAGTACACCGATAAACTCATCTTT. Translated: CACDTVGSGGQYTDKLIF.

V is TRDV2 and J is TRDJ1; TRDD3 matches 10 bases. CDR1 and CDR2 from the germline V gene are GEAIGNYY and EKD. Trimming removed 3 bases from V and 4 bases from J; junction bases left unmatched: 16. CDR3 size: 18 residues. The CDR3 here is CACDPLLGDLTRIDKLIF. The DNA of the CDR3 is TGTGCCTGTGACCCTTTACTGGGGGATCTAACACGTATCGATAAACTCATCTTT.

The V gene is TRDV2, the J gene TRDJ1; the match to TRDD3 covers 8 bases. CDR3 length: 21 residues. Per germline, CDR1 GEAIGNYY and CDR2 EKD. With V trimmed by 3 bases and J by 0 bases, 23 bases remained unmatched. CDR3 sequence: CACDPLQLTGGPIMNTDKLIF. DNA of the CDR3: TGTGCCTGTGACCCCCTTCAACTTACTGGGGGCCCAATTATGAACACCGATAAACTCATCTTT.

This clone was picked up a small number of times. This chain joins TRDV2 and TRDJ3, with TRDD3 matching over 11 bases. The V gene's germline CDR1 is GEAIGNYY and CDR2 EKD. V lost 0 bases to trimming and J lost 2 bases; unmatched junction nucleotides: 2. The CDR3 sequence is 18 residues long. The CDR3 DNA sequence: TGTGCCTGTGACACCGCACTGGGGGATACCTGGGACACCCGACAGATGTTTTTC. This translates into CACDTALGDTWDTRQMFF.

There are a few counts of this clone. The J gene is TRDJ1, the V gene TRDV2; tentative D call: TRDD3 (5 bases). Trimming left V 0 bases short and J 4 bases short, with 17 bases between. This CDR3 comprises 16 residues. CDR1 GEAIGNYY and CDR2 EKD come from the germline V gene. This CDR3 is CACDTLLGGGHDKLIF. The DNA for the CDR3 is TGTGCCTGTGACACCTTGCTGGGTGGAGGTCACGATAAACTCATCTTT.

The chain links TRDV2 to TRDJ1; 12 bases map to TRDD3. The germline V gene encodes CDR1 GEAIGNYY and CDR2 EKD. The length of the CDR3 is 18 residues. J lost 0 bases, V lost 4 bases, and 11 bases had no gene match. The CDR3: CACDELLGDTPDTDKLIF. The CDR3 DNA follows: TGTGCCTGTGATGAACTACTGGGGGATACCCCCGACACCGATAAACTCATCTTT.

This chain connects TRDV2 to TRDJ1; 12 bases are a match to TRDD3. Germline lookup yields CDR1 GEAIGNYY and CDR2 EKD. The CDR3 totals 17 residues. The V gene end was trimmed by 0 bases and the J gene end by 6 bases; junction bases not matched to a gene: 10. The chain's CDR3 is CACDTVSGGYEDYKLIF. DNA for the CDR3: TGTGCCTGTGACACCGTTTCTGGGGGATACGAAGATTATAAACTCATCTTT.

The chain is built from TRDV2 and TRDJ2; 7 nucleotides line up with TRDD3. CDR1 is GEAIGNYY, CDR2 EKD, per germline. The CDR3 extends over 22 amino acids. J lost 4 bases, V lost 1 base, and 26 bases had no gene match. CDR3 DNA sequence: TGTGCCTGTGACACTCTGGACTCAGGAACGGGGGATCACCCCGTTAGGACAGCACAACTCTTCTTT. It encodes CACDTLDSGTGDHPVRTAQLFF.

V gene TRDV2 combines with J gene TRDJ1; D gene unclear. CDR3 length: 14 residues. With 0 bases removed from V and 0 bases from J, the gap between germline ends came to 7 bases. Germline V gene sequence: CDR1 GEAIGNYY, CDR2 EKD. The CDR3 loop is CACDTLLYTDKLIF. CDR3 in DNA: TGTGCCTGTGACACCCTCCTGTACACCGATAAACTCATCTTT.

Only a few counts were recorded for this clone. The chain uses TRDV2 and TRDJ1; 8 nucleotides align to TRDD3. From germline, CDR1 is GEAIGNYY and CDR2 EKD. The CDR3 has 19 residues. V lost 0 bases to trimming and J lost 0 bases; unmatched junction nucleotides: 14. The CDR3 coding sequence is TGTGCCTGTGACACCGCCTTTTTTGGGGGATCTCCGTACACCGATAAACTCATCTTT. This encodes CACDTAFFGGSPYTDKLIF.

This clone turned up a few times. The chain employs TRDV2 and TRDJ1; 9 bases are a match to TRDD3. Germline values: CDR1 GEAIGNYY, CDR2 EKD. The CDR3 is made up of 18 amino acids. J lost 1 base, V lost 1 base, and 12 bases had no gene match. The CDR3 bases are TGTGCCTGTGACACAGCCGCTGGGGGATCCGGTCGCACCGATAAACTCATCTTT. As protein: CACDTAAGGSGRTDKLIF.

This clone has just a few counts. J is TRDJ1 and V is TRDV2, with D maybe TRDD2 (6 bases). CDR3 length equals 16 residues. Trimming shortened V by 0 bases and J by 0 bases, and 13 bases separated the two germline ends. Germline-derived CDR1 and CDR2 are GEAIGNYY and EKD. The CDR3 protein is CACDTLLPGYTDKLIF. For the CDR3, the DNA is TGTGCCTGTGACACCCTCCTTCCAGGTTACACCGATAAACTCATCTTT.

The chain's CDR3 is CACDTLLRVGDTLDKLIF. The CDR3 bases are TGTGCCTGTGACACCCTACTTAGGGTGGGGGATACGTTGGATAAACTCATCTTT. The rearrangement joins TRDV2 to TRDJ1; 11 nucleotides match TRDD3. CDR1 and CDR2 (germline): GEAIGNYY, EKD. The CDR3 has 18 residues. V trimming: 0 bases; J trimming: 5 bases; junction bases outside the gene matches: 13.

J is TRDJ1 and V is TRDV2, with 9 bases lining up with TRDD3. V lost 7 bases, J lost 0 bases, and 17 bases stayed unmatched. This CDR3 region has 18 residues. CDR1 is GEAIGNYY, CDR2 EKD, per germline. The CDR3 spells CACDHIRTGGHYTDKLIF. The CDR3 DNA reads TGTGCCTGCGACCACATCCGTACTGGGGGACATTACACCGATAAACTCATCTTT.

The chain recombines TRDV2 with TRDJ1; perhaps TRDD3 as D (5 bases). Trimming took off 3 bases at V and 0 bases at J, with 19 bases between the two ends. The germline V gene has CDR1 GEAIGNYY and CDR2 EKD. This CDR3 has 17 amino acids. In DNA, the CDR3 is TGTGCCTGTGACCCTCTGGGTGCCCCACCTGACACCGATAAACTCATCTTT. It yields the protein CACDPLGAPPDTDKLIF.

CDR3 sequence: CACDPLGLTDKLIF. The CDR3 DNA follows: TGTGCCTGTGACCCGCTGGGCCTCACCGATAAACTCATCTTT. This chain links TRDV2 with TRDJ1; possibly TRDD3 for D (5 bases). V shed 3 bases and J shed 1 base, with 11 bases lying between them. Germline V gives CDR1 GEAIGNYY, CDR2 EKD. The CDR3 spans 14 residues.